One sample yielded the 23 T cell receptor beta chains listed below, sequenced in a study of blood T cell repertoires in COVID-19. The table came from immunoSEQ multiplex PCR; TCRdb's copy has only in-frame clones and leaves some out. The sample lists some 150,000 clones, 84% occurring once. Input material: peripheral blood. These receptors were obtained from a woman aged 45-65 years in a cohort sampled during active or convalescent COVID-19.

The chain joins TRBV19 to TRBJ2-1; the match to TRBD2 covers 14 bases. Losses at the gene ends were 5 bases for V and 8 bases for J; bases not matched to a gene: 11. The CDR3 loop spans 17 amino acids. The germline gives CDR1 LNHDA, CDR2 SQIVND (reference sequence). CDR3 sequence: CASSPRGTSGGVDEQFF. CDR3 nucleotide sequence: TGTGCCAGTAGTCCTCGAGGGACTAGCGGGGGAGTCGATGAGCAGTTCTTC.

This clone showed up just once. The J gene is TRBJ1-5, the V gene TRBV27; a weak D match, TRBD1 (5 bases). Looked up from germline, CDR1 is MNHEY and CDR2 is SMNVEV (reference sequence). CDR3 length: 17 residues. Trimming shortened V by 5 bases and J by 2 bases, and 19 bases separated the two germline ends. This CDR3 is CASSTLSTGIGNQPQHF. The CDR3 DNA sequence: TGTGCCAGCAGTACCCTCTCAACAGGAATTGGCAATCAGCCCCAGCATTTT.

A note on this clone: This CDR3 is also generated by other DNA sequences in the sample. The J gene is TRBJ2-2, the V gene TRBV10-3; the D gene is possibly TRBD2 (7 bases). V was shortened by 2 bases and J by 5 bases, with 12 bases between the two germline ends. Germline CDR1 reads ENHRY; CDR2 reads SYGVKD. The CDR3 covers 15 residues. The CDR3 DNA sequence: TGTGCCATCAGTGAGCGGGGGGCCCCAACCGGGGAGCTGTTTTTT. The encoded protein is CAISERGAPTGELFF.

The chain uses TRBV5-1 and TRBJ1-3; tentatively, D is TRBD1 (5 bases). V dropped 4 bases and J dropped 2 bases, with 13 bases sitting between them. The CDR3 consists of 15 residues. Germline V gene sequence: CDR1 SGHRS, CDR2 YFSETQ. CDR3 amino acids: CASSSMIGAGNTIYF. The CDR3, as DNA: TGCGCCAGCAGCAGCATGATAGGGGCTGGAAACACCATATATTTT.

Only one count was recorded for this clone. The chain has TRBV9 and TRBJ2-5; maybe TRBD2 (6 bases). CDR1 is SGDLS, CDR2 YYNGEE, per germline. Trimming cost V 4 bases and J 2 bases, with 18 bases left between them. The CDR3 runs to 16 residues. CDR3: CASSPGDGRFQETQYF. The CDR3, as DNA: TGTGCCAGCAGCCCCGGGGACGGGAGATTTCAAGAGACCCAGTACTTC.

The chain couples TRBV7-9 to TRBJ1-4; TRBD1 matches 10 bases. CDR3 length: 16 residues. With V trimmed by 7 bases and J by 4 bases, 9 bases remained unmatched. CDR1 and CDR2 (germline): SEHNR, FQNEAQ (reference sequence). This chain's CDR3 is CASTLVGQGFNEKLFF. The CDR3 DNA follows: TGTGCCAGCACCCTGGTGGGACAGGGGTTTAATGAAAAACTGTTTTTT.

The CDR3 nucleotides read TGTGCCAGCTCACCATTAGGACAGGCCAACTATGGCTACACCTTC. Its translation is CASSPLGQANYGYTF. The genes are TRBV18 and TRBJ1-2; 7 bases are a match to TRBD1. The germline V gene encodes CDR1 KGHSH and CDR2 LQKENI. The CDR3 is made up of 15 amino acids. Trimming at V came to 2 bases and at J to 2 bases, leaving 5 bases not matched to a gene.

V is TRBV7-9 and J is TRBJ1-1; D possibly corresponds to TRBD1 (6 bases). Germline CDR1 is SEHNR and CDR2 is FQNEAQ (reference sequence). The V end lost 7 bases, the J end lost 4 bases, and 13 bases lay between the germline ends. CDR3 length: 13 amino acids. The CDR3, as DNA: TGTGCCAGCATACTCTACAGGGCCACTGAAGCTTTCTTT. This sequence encodes CASILYRATEAFF. The whole variable domain, filled in from reference TRBV7-9 and TRBJ1-1, reads DTGVSQNPRHKITKRGQNVTFRCDPISEHNRLYWYRQTLGQGPEFLTYFQNEAQLEKSRLLSDRFSAERPKGSFSTLEIQRTEQGDSAMYLCASILYRATEAFFGQGTRLTVV.

In regard to this clone: One end of the junction fails to match germline, which may point to a read error. This sample includes further DNA sequences coding for the same CDR3. V gene TRBV29-1 combines with J gene TRBJ1-1; TRBD1 matches at 8 bases. CDR3 size: 13 residues. The germline V gene has CDR1 SQVTM and CDR2 ANQGSEA. Here the CDR3 DNA reads TGCAGCGTCGAAGGACAGGGCAACACTGAAGCTTTCTTT. This sequence encodes CSVEGQGNTEAFF.

V gene TRBV2 combines with J gene TRBJ2-7, with a possible D match to TRBD2 (6 bases). The V and J ends lost 3 bases and 3 bases respectively, with 18 bases between them. From germline, CDR1 is SNHLY and CDR2 FYNNEI. This CDR3 is 16 amino acids long. For the CDR3, the DNA is TGTGCCAGCAGTGACGGGGGAGTGGGGGGAAACTACGAGCAGTACTTC. It encodes CASSDGGVGGNYEQYF.

This clone was recorded a few times. V and J are TRBV5-1 and TRBJ2-7; 8 bases line up with TRBD2. Germline values: CDR1 SGHRS, CDR2 YFSETQ. The CDR3 runs to 14 residues. V gave up 0 bases and J gave up 4 bases; unmatched junction bases: 3. The CDR3 sequence: CASSLAGGEYEQYF. The DNA for the CDR3 is TGCGCCAGCAGCTTGGCCGGGGGGGAATACGAGCAGTACTTC.

The V call is TRBV29-1, the J call TRBJ1-1; no reliable D call. Trimming shortened V by 4 bases and J by 0 bases, and 6 bases separated the two germline ends. CDR3 length: 12 amino acids. CDR1 is SQVTM, CDR2 ANQGSEA, per germline. The CDR3 DNA sequence: TGCAGCGTTGCACAGTTGAACACTGAAGCTTTCTTT. Its translation: CSVAQLNTEAFF.

The chain uses TRBV14 and TRBJ1-6; weak D call: TRBD1 (5 bases). V was shortened by 1 base and J by 8 bases, with 12 bases between the two germline ends. The CDR3 loop spans 15 amino acids. Germline values: CDR1 SGHDN, CDR2 FVKESK. Written as DNA, the CDR3 is TGTGCCAGCAGCCAAGCCGACAGCAAATATTCACCCCTCCACTTT. It translates to CASSQADSKYSPLHF.

J is TRBJ2-3 and V is TRBV6-4; 8 bases match TRBD2. The CDR3 has 15 residues. V gave up 5 bases and J gave up 1 base; unmatched junction bases: 5. The germline V gene has CDR1 MRHNA and CDR2 SNTAGT. CDR3 residues: CASSRTGGGTDTQYF. DNA for the CDR3: TGTGCCAGCAGTAGGACGGGGGGGGGCACAGATACGCAGTATTTT.

The chain joins TRBV5-1 to TRBJ2-7; a possible D gene is TRBD1 (6 bases). The length of the CDR3 is 14 residues. V dropped 4 bases and J dropped 2 bases, with 13 bases sitting between them. The germline CDR1 and CDR2 sequences are SGHRS and YFSETQ. CDR3 region: CASSRDTGPYEQYF. CDR3 in DNA: TGCGCCAGCAGCCGGGACACAGGACCCTACGAGCAGTACTTC.

The chain recombines TRBV4-3 with TRBJ1-2; D gene uncertain. Deletions cut 0 bases from V and 4 bases from J, with 12 bases between. Germline lookup yields CDR1 LGHNA and CDR2 YSLEER. This CDR3 region has 15 residues. For the CDR3, the DNA is TGCGCCAGCAGCCAAGATTTCGCAGGCCTCTATGGCTACACCTTC. Its protein product is CASSQDFAGLYGYTF.

This clone has just one count. J is TRBJ1-2 and V is TRBV5-4; D gene ambiguous. The germline V and J ends were trimmed by 1 base and 5 bases, with 15 bases remaining between them. The CDR3 covers 15 residues. Germline-derived CDR1 and CDR2 are SGHNT and YYREEE (reference sequence). The CDR3 bases are TGTGCCAGCAGCTTGTCGGCAGGCCCACAGTATGGCTACACCTTC. Translating gives CASSLSAGPQYGYTF.

The chain joins TRBV7-2 to TRBJ2-5; D is ambiguous. The CDR3 has 14 residues. Germline V gene data show CDR1 as SGHTA and CDR2 as FQGNSA. Trimming left V 5 bases short and J 5 bases short, with 15 bases between. The CDR3 nucleotides are TGTGCCAGCAGCATATTCCGTGTCTCTGAGACCCAGTACTTC. Translating it yields CASSIFRVSETQYF.

The chain recombines TRBV7-9 with TRBJ1-5; 9 nucleotides agree with TRBD1. The ends lost 5 bases at V and 7 bases at J; junction bases unmatched: 6. Looked up from germline, CDR1 is SEHNR and CDR2 is FQNEAQ (reference sequence). The CDR3 has 14 amino acids. CDR3 DNA sequence: TGTGCCAGCAGCCCAGGGACAGGGATGCAGCCCCAGCATTTT. Translating it yields CASSPGTGMQPQHF.

The gene calls are TRBV5-4 and TRBJ2-7; D gene unclear. The CDR3 runs 14 residues. V lost 3 bases and J lost 0, with 10 bases in between. Looked up from germline, CDR1 is SGHNT and CDR2 is YYREEE (reference sequence). This chain's CDR3 is CASSSETPSYEQYF. The DNA for the CDR3 is TGTGCCAGCAGCTCGGAGACTCCCTCCTACGAGCAGTACTTC.

The CDR3 loop reads CASSLGGTSGETQYF. In DNA, the CDR3 is TGTGCCAGCAGCTTAGGTGGGACTAGCGGGGAGACCCAGTACTTC. V usage is TRBV11-3 and J usage is TRBJ2-5; TRBD2 matches 12 bases. Germline CDR1 is SGHNT and CDR2 is YENEEA. The CDR3 length is 15 residues. V lost 1 base to trimming and J lost 5 bases; unmatched junction nucleotides: 2.

The chain has TRBV5-1 and TRBJ1-2; D not certain. The CDR3 is 13 amino acids. Trimming stripped 2 bases from V and 3 bases from J, with 8 bases between. Germline CDR1 SGHRS, CDR2 YFSETQ. The DNA of the CDR3 is TGCGCCAGCAGCTTCTCGGGAGACTATGGCTACACCTTC. Translation: CASSFSGDYGYTF.

This clone occurred a few times. The CDR3 reads CASRFGDDQPQHF. CDR3 coding DNA: TGCGCCAGCAGATTTGGAGACGATCAGCCCCAGCATTTT. The chain employs TRBV5-1 and TRBJ1-5; D remains unclear. The germline V and J ends were trimmed by 5 bases and 5 bases, with 11 bases remaining between them. CDR3 length: 13 amino acids. The germline V gene encodes CDR1 SGHRS and CDR2 YFSETQ.